Detailed here is one T cell receptor (beta chain). The antigen remains unidentified. The sample originates from a study of T cell repertoires in cytomegalovirus infection. The wider study: Used in the study were CMV epitopes, some recently identified and HLA-C-restricted, others well-studied and HLA-B-restricted.

TCRdb processed the reads anew with MiXCR; each CDR3 protein has one entry. The sample lists roughly 920,000 distinct CDR3 sequences; around 32% were seen once. The germline V gene encodes CDR1 LNHDA and CDR2 SQIVND (reference sequence). Trimming stripped 5 bases from V and 4 bases from J, with 9 bases between. This CDR3 contains 12 residues. V is TRBV19 and J is TRBJ2-7, with D unclear. The receptor's source is a human donor in good health (CMV status not recorded). Some clones in this sample may be carry-over from other donors' samples. The source was cultured CD8+ T cells from PBMCs, collected from culture after CMV antigen stimulation. The CDR3 bases are TGTGCCAGTAGTGAAGTGCTTTACGAGCAGTACGTC. It codes for CASSEVLYEQYV.